These 18 T cell receptor beta chains share one sample of origin, sequenced in a study of glioma-infiltrating T cells. The iRepertoire nested amplicon-rescue multiplex PCR amplified TCR alpha and beta CDR3s from RNA. TCRdb recomputed calls from the multiplex PCR reads with MiXCR, one row per CDR3 protein. The table lists 160,000 or so distinct CDR3 sequences, roughly two fifths of them singletons, with 5.2% in the top ten. Sample: glioma tissue, nonneoplastic brain tissue, or PBMCs (not recorded which). These receptors originate from a human donor with low-grade glioma or glioblastoma, undergoing nonglioma brain surgery, or in good health (not recorded which).

This clonotype was counted a single time. This sequence may be a read error, since a much larger clone differs from it by one base. This sequence joins TRBV24-1 and TRBJ2-5; the D gene is possibly TRBD1 (5 bases). There are 14 residues in the CDR3. Germline lookup yields CDR1 KGHDR and CDR2 SFDVKD. With 9 bases removed from V and 4 bases from J, the gap between germline ends came to 17 bases. The CDR3 nucleotides read TGTGCCACCTCACGAATCACAGGATTAGAGACCCAGTACTTC. Translating it yields CATSRITGLETQYF.

This clonotype was counted at least ten times. The rearrangement joins TRBV28 to TRBJ2-5; D possibly corresponds to TRBD2 (7 bases). The CDR3 contains 15 residues. Germline loops: CDR1 MDHEN, CDR2 SYDVKM. Trimming removed 2 bases from V and 3 bases from J, with 13 bases in between. The chain's CDR3 is CASSLGGLAEETQYF. The DNA for the CDR3 is TGTGCCAGCAGTTTAGGGGGGCTAGCGGAAGAGACCCAGTACTTC.

This rearrangement joins TRBV20-1 to TRBJ2-7, with 7 bases that match TRBD1. The J segment lost 7 bases and the V segment lost 6 bases, leaving 9 bases of the junction unmatched. CDR1 is DFQATT, CDR2 SNEGSKA, per germline (reference sequence). There are 12 residues in the CDR3. The CDR3 sequence: CSAERGHKEQYF. In DNA form, the CDR3 reads TGCAGTGCCGAAAGGGGGCATAAGGAGCAGTACTTC.

This clonotype has a count of ten or more. The genes are TRBV20-1 and TRBJ2-1; 10 nucleotides match TRBD2. V shed 5 bases, J shed 5 bases, and the junction held 6 bases outside the gene matches. Germline CDR1 DFQATT, CDR2 SNEGSKA (reference sequence). The CDR3 is 14 amino acids. In DNA, the CDR3 is TGCAGTGCTTCCCCGGGACTAGCGAACAATGAGCAGTTCTTC. Translated, it gives CSASPGLANNEQFF.

This clonotype was seen many times. The V gene is TRBV20-1, the J gene TRBJ1-1; a weak D match, TRBD1 (6 bases). Trimming left V 5 bases short and J 4 bases short, with 17 bases between. Germline CDR1 DFQATT, CDR2 SNEGSKA (reference sequence). There are 14 residues in the CDR3. Written as DNA, the CDR3 is TGCAGTGCTGTAGAAGGACAGATTCGCACTGAAGCTTTCTTT. It codes for CSAVEGQIRTEAFF.

This clonotype was counted ten times or more. V usage is TRBV14 and J usage is TRBJ2-3; 8 bases are shared with TRBD1. The CDR3 length is 15 residues. From germline, CDR1 is SGHDN and CDR2 FVKESK. The V and J ends lost 1 base and 9 bases, in that order; junction bases with no gene match: 9. The CDR3 reads CASSQGVTGGETQYF. CDR3 DNA sequence: TGTGCCAGCAGCCAAGGCGTCACAGGGGGAGAAACGCAGTATTTT.

The gene calls are TRBV7-2 and TRBJ2-5, with a possible D match to TRBD2 (7 bases). Trimming stripped 7 bases from V and 4 bases from J, with 16 bases between. The germline gives CDR1 SGHTA, CDR2 FQGNSA. This CDR3 has 14 residues. The CDR3: CASTPRGGRETQYF. CDR3 DNA: TGTGCCAGCACCCCGAGGGGGGGCCGAGAGACCCAGTACTTC.

Remarks on this clonotype: This may stem from a read error, because a much larger clone lies one nucleotide away. The chain recombines TRBV27 with TRBJ2-3; 7 nucleotides line up with TRBD2. From germline, CDR1 is MNHEY and CDR2 SMNVEV (reference sequence). The CDR3 contains 16 residues. Here the CDR3 reads CASSLVASGFTDKQYF. CDR3 DNA sequence: TGTGCCAGCAGTTTAGTAGCTAGCGGTTTCACAGATAAGCAGTATTTT.

A word on this clonotype: This clone may be a read error of a much larger clone one base away. The V gene is TRBV24-1, the J gene TRBJ2-7, with TRBD1 matching 8 bases. The CDR3 is made up of 15 amino acids. In germline, CDR1 is KGHDR, CDR2 SFDVKD. V dropped 7 bases and J dropped 0; count of bases not matched to a gene: 7. The CDR3 is CATRTQGDGSYEQYF. In nucleotides, the CDR3 is TGTGCCACCAGGACACAGGGGGACGGCTCCTACGAGCAGTACTTC.

In its sample, this clonotype was seen many times. V is TRBV24-1 and J is TRBJ2-2; D possibly corresponds to TRBD2 (5 bases). The germline V gene encodes CDR1 KGHDR and CDR2 SFDVKD. The CDR3 loop spans 16 amino acids. V dropped 4 bases and J dropped 4 bases, with 15 bases sitting between them. The CDR3 region has the DNA TGTGCCACCAGTGACGGAGTGGCTAGCATCACCGGGGAGCTGTTTTTT. This gives the protein CATSDGVASITGELFF.

This clonotype came up many times. The chain carries TRBV6-1 and TRBJ2-1; D remains unclear. Trimming removed 7 bases at V and 1 base at J, with 17 bases between. CDR1 and CDR2 (germline): MNHNS, SASEGT. CDR3 length equals 16 residues. The chain's CDR3 is CASTDASLSSYNEQFF. For the CDR3, the DNA is TGTGCCAGCACCGACGCGAGTTTATCGTCCTACAATGAGCAGTTCTTC.

This clonotype appeared many times. The chain joins TRBV20-1 to TRBJ2-1; 12 bases align to TRBD2. The trim removed 6 bases at V and 3 bases at J, leaving 6 bases unmatched. The CDR3 consists of 15 residues. Germline loops: CDR1 DFQATT, CDR2 SNEGSKA (reference sequence). CDR3 residues: CSAQTSGSGYNEQFF. CDR3 nucleotide sequence: TGCAGTGCACAGACTAGCGGGAGTGGCTACAATGAGCAGTTCTTC.

In its sample, this clonotype was seen a few times. V and J are TRBV5-6 and TRBJ2-5; TRBD2 matches at 10 bases. V lost 4 bases, J lost 5 bases, and 5 bases stayed unmatched. CDR3 length equals 14 residues. Looked up from germline, CDR1 is SGHDT and CDR2 is YYEEEE. CDR3: CASSTLAGVETQYF. The CDR3, as DNA: TGTGCCAGCAGCACCCTAGCGGGAGTTGAGACCCAGTACTTC.

Comment on this clonotype: A much larger clonotype is one base distant, so this may be a read error. This rearrangement joins TRBV10-3 to TRBJ1-1; D unclear. The CDR3 covers 14 residues. Per germline, CDR1 ENHRY and CDR2 SYGVKD. The CDR3 DNA reads TGTGCCATCAGTGGGACCGACCTGAACACTAAAGCTTTCTTT. This codes for CAISGTDLNTKAFF.

This clonotype has a count of ten or more. The rearrangement links TRBV20-1 to TRBJ1-1, with D perhaps matching TRBD1 (5 bases). Germline V gene data show CDR1 as DFQATT and CDR2 as SNEGSKA (reference sequence). This CDR3 spans 16 amino acids. The ends were cut back, 0 bases at V and 0 bases at J, with 14 bases in the middle. This chain's CDR3 is CSARDGAADMNTEAFF. DNA for the CDR3: TGCAGTGCTAGAGATGGGGCAGCGGACATGAACACTGAAGCTTTCTTT.

This clonotype showed up just once. The chain combines TRBV12-3 or TRBV12-4 with TRBJ2-7, with 7 bases aligning to TRBD1. The CDR3 consists of 13 residues. The trim removed 5 bases at V and 4 bases at J, leaving 5 bases unmatched. The CDR3 sequence: CASSKGQPYEQYF. In nucleotides, the CDR3 is TGTGCCAGCAGTAAGGGACAGCCGTACGAGCAGTACTTC.

This clonotype was seen more than once but under ten times. The chain employs TRBV10-3 and TRBJ2-2; TRBD1 agrees at 8 bases. Germline trimming cut 5 bases from V and 1 base from J; bases unmatched to any gene: 3. Germline assignment: CDR1 ENHRY and CDR2 SYGVKD. This CDR3 contains 15 residues. The CDR3 reads CAISFDRGNTGELFF. Written as DNA, the CDR3 is TGTGCCATCAGTTTCGACAGGGGGAACACCGGGGAGCTGTTTTTT.

On this clonotype itself: A much bigger clone sits one base away, suggesting this may be a read error. The chain combines TRBV18 with TRBJ2-7; possibly TRBD1 for D (6 bases). This CDR3 contains 11 residues. Germline-derived CDR1 and CDR2 are KGHSH and LQKENI. CDR3 amino acids: CASQQGYEQCF. The CDR3 DNA sequence: TGTGCCAGCCAGCAGGGGTACGAGCAGTGCTTC.